These 2 T cell receptor beta chains were all obtained from the same sample, sequenced in a study of T cells after yellow fever vaccination. MiXCR was run by TCRdb on the 5' RACE reads, yielding one entry per CDR3 protein. The sample comprises 100,000 to 150,000 distinct CDR3 sequences, around 7.4% of which are singletons, and around 2.5% rests with the top ten. The specimen was CD4+ T cells sorted from PBMCs, collected roughly 10 days after the first yellow fever vaccination. These receptors all stem from a young man who received the YFV17D yellow fever vaccine.

The V call is TRBV9, the J call TRBJ1-6, with 7 bases aligning to TRBD1. V shed 5 bases and J 7 bases; nucleotides not matched to a gene: 6. This CDR3 region has 14 residues. Germline loops: CDR1 SGDLS, CDR2 YYNGEE. As DNA, the CDR3 is TGTGCCAGCAGTGAAAGGGACAGCAATTCACCCCTCCACTTT. Amino acid sequence: CASSERDSNSPLHF.

This clonotype was seen a handful of times. The gene calls are TRBV5-1 and TRBJ1-6, with TRBD1 identical over 11 bases. The CDR3 has 15 residues. Germline values: CDR1 SGHRS, CDR2 YFSETQ. J was trimmed by 9 bases and V by 3 bases; bases with no gene match: 5. The CDR3 bases are TGCGCCAGCAGCTATGGGACAGGGGGAGGTTCACCCCTCCACTTT. This sequence encodes CASSYGTGGGSPLHF.